Below are 8 T cell receptor beta chains sequenced from a single sample in a study of blood T cell repertoires in COVID-19. Some clones are missing from TCRdb's copy, which holds only in-frame ones; the method was immunoSEQ multiplex PCR. The table lists roughly 80,000 clones, about 83% of them singletons. The sequenced sample consisted of peripheral blood. These receptors were taken from an elderly woman with active or convalescent COVID-19.

This chain connects TRBV20-1 to TRBJ2-5; D not certain. V shed 6 bases and J shed 5 bases, with 10 bases lying between them. From germline, CDR1 is DFQATT and CDR2 SNEGSKA (reference sequence). The CDR3 contains 11 residues. DNA for the CDR3: TGCAGTGCACAGAGCCCGGAGACCCAGTACTTC. Protein: CSAQSPETQYF.

This clone was seen only once. The gene calls are TRBV3-1 (or the pseudogene TRBV3-2) and TRBJ2-1; 10 positions match TRBD2. CDR3 length: 18 amino acids. V gave up 4 bases and J gave up 9 bases; unmatched junction bases: 18. Germline CDR1 reads LGHDT; CDR2 reads YNNKEL (reference sequence). The DNA of the CDR3 is TGTGCCAGCAGCCGCCATCAAGGGGCTAGCGGGAGTGTGGGTGAGCAGTTCTTC. It translates to CASSRHQGASGSVGEQFF.

The DNA for the CDR3 is TGTGCCAGCAGGCCGACTAGCGGGGGGCGGGGGCAGTACTTC. Its protein product is CASRPTSGGRGQYF. This sequence joins TRBV28 and TRBJ2-7; 13 bases agree with TRBD2. There are 14 residues in the CDR3. V shed 6 bases, J shed 9 bases, and the junction held 8 bases outside the gene matches. In germline, CDR1 is MDHEN, CDR2 SYDVKM.

V usage is TRBV2 and J usage is TRBJ1-5; a weak D match, TRBD1 (6 bases). Germline V gene lookup returns CDR1 SNHLY and CDR2 FYNNEI. The CDR3 sequence is 12 residues long. Trimming took off 6 bases at V and 6 bases at J, with 9 bases between the two ends. The CDR3 sequence is CASRDSAQPQHF. DNA of the CDR3: TGTGCCAGCAGGGACAGTGCTCAGCCCCAGCATTTT.

This chain connects TRBV11-3 to TRBJ2-7; the D gene is possibly TRBD2 (7 bases). Germline-derived CDR1 and CDR2 are SGHNT and YENEEA. The CDR3 runs 14 residues. Trimming pared 8 bases from V and 2 bases from J, leaving 16 bases between. The CDR3 DNA follows: TGTGCCAGCCCCTGGGGGGGGCCCACCTACGAGCAGTACTTC. This encodes CASPWGGPTYEQYF.

The chain carries TRBV12-5 and TRBJ2-2; 9 bases map to TRBD2. Germline assignment: CDR1 LGHNT and CDR2 FRNRAP. V lost 0 bases, J lost 2 bases, and 7 bases stayed unmatched. This CDR3 spans 18 amino acids. CDR3 nucleotides: TGTGCTAGTGGTTTGGTACGCGATAGCGGGAGAAACACCGGGGAGCTGTTTTTT. This translates into CASGLVRDSGRNTGELFF.

The genes are TRBV28 and TRBJ1-2, with D possibly matching TRBD1 (5 bases). Germline V gene sequence: CDR1 MDHEN, CDR2 SYDVKM. The CDR3 is made up of 19 amino acids. The germline V and J ends were trimmed by 10 bases and 3 bases, with 33 bases remaining between them. In DNA form, the CDR3 reads TGTGCCACCAAATCCCTTTTACTTACCGGCGAGGACATTGACTATGGCTACACCTTC. Encoded protein: CATKSLLLTGEDIDYGYTF.

This rearrangement joins TRBV28 to TRBJ2-6, with D possibly TRBD1 on 5 matching bases. The CDR3 has 17 residues. Germline loops: CDR1 MDHEN, CDR2 SYDVKM. Trimming pared 7 bases from V and 3 bases from J, leaving 19 bases between. For the CDR3, the DNA is TGTGCCAGCAAGGAAGGGGCCCCCCCGGTTGGGGCCAACGTCCTGACTTTC. It is translated as CASKEGAPPVGANVLTF.